These 14 T cell receptor beta chains originate from one sample sequenced in a study of regulatory T cells in long-lasting Graves disease. The time point: newly diagnosed GD, antithyroid drugs for less than 3 months. Isolated PBMC RNA provided the starting material for the TCR library. Arm-PCR of CDR3 regions and iRepertoire HTBI primers were the basis on which TCR beta libraries were built. TCRdb analysed the multiplex PCR reads with MiXCR anew, one entry per CDR3 protein. This sample has around 360,000 distinct CDR3 sequences, with 15% to 20% found just once. The data were also submitted as part of a second study, on T cells in Graves' hyperthyroidism and ophthalmopathy.

Specimen: peripheral blood mononuclear cells (PBMCs), collected at new diagnosis, from a patient treated with antithyroid drugs. The receptors were gathered from a woman in her late teens or twenties with Graves disease.

This clonotype was found many times. V gene TRBV11-2 combines with J gene TRBJ2-3; 12 nucleotides agree with TRBD2. The V gene's germline CDR1 is SGHAT and CDR2 FQNNGV. With V trimmed by 3 bases and J by 4 bases, 5 bases remained unmatched. The CDR3 covers 16 residues. The CDR3 sequence: CASSFGLAGGADTQYF. The CDR3 DNA reads TGTGCCAGCAGCTTCGGTCTAGCGGGAGGGGCAGATACGCAGTATTTT. Full variable domain (remainder filled in from reference TRBV11-2 and TRBJ2-3): EAGVAQSPRYKIIEKRQSVAFWCNPISGHATLYWYQQILGQGPKLLIQFQNNGVVDDSQLPKDRFSAERLKGVDSTLKIQPAKLEDSAVYLCASSFGLAGGADTQYFGPGTRLTVL.

This clonotype was observed at least ten times. This chain joins TRBV28 and TRBJ2-4, with D perhaps TRBD2 (5 bases). The CDR3 runs to 14 residues. Germline CDR1 reads MDHEN; CDR2 reads SYDVKM. With 6 bases removed from V and 0 bases from J, the gap between germline ends came to 9 bases. CDR3 protein: CASSSGLAKNIQYF. DNA of the CDR3: TGTGCCAGCAGCTCCGGACTAGCCAAAAACATTCAGTACTTC.

This clonotype was observed many times. The chain employs TRBV12-3 or TRBV12-4 and TRBJ1-5; D not resolved. Deletions cut 6 bases from V and 4 bases from J, with 13 bases between. The CDR3 spans 14 residues. The CDR3 protein is CASRGATQNQPQHF. The CDR3 DNA is TGTGCCAGCAGGGGAGCGACACAAAATCAGCCCCAGCATTTT.

Many counts were recorded for this clonotype. V is TRBV18 and J is TRBJ2-3; D is possibly TRBD1 or TRBD2 (5 bases each). Deletions cut 6 bases from V and 2 bases from J, with 18 bases between. The CDR3 sequence is 16 residues long. Germline V gene data show CDR1 as KGHSH and CDR2 as LQKENI. The CDR3 sequence: CASSPQAAGTTDTQYF. The CDR3 coding sequence is TGTGCCAGCTCCCCCCAGGCAGCCGGGACCACAGATACGCAGTATTTT.

This clonotype was seen repeatedly, ten times or more. The chain links TRBV2 to TRBJ2-3; D remains ambiguous. The CDR3 covers 17 residues. Looked up from germline, CDR1 is SNHLY and CDR2 is FYNNEI. V lost 0 bases and J 5 bases, leaving 18 bases between the germline ends. The CDR3 bases are TGTGCCAGCAGTGAAGCGCAGACCTTCTATGGCGGAGATACGCAGTATTTT. Protein sequence: CASSEAQTFYGGDTQYF.

This clonotype has ten or more counts. This rearrangement joins TRBV20-1 to TRBJ2-7; D is undetermined. The germline gives CDR1 DFQATT, CDR2 SNEGSKA (reference sequence). CDR3 length: 14 residues. V dropped 6 bases and J dropped 2 bases, with 17 bases sitting between them. For the CDR3, the DNA is TGCAGTGCCGAACCGGGCCGGTATGCCTACGAGCAGTACTTC. This gives the protein CSAEPGRYAYEQYF.

The table lists this clonotype with many counts. The gene calls are TRBV27 and TRBJ2-7; possibly TRBD1 or TRBD2 for D (5 bases each). Deletions cut 6 bases from V and 5 bases from J, with 17 bases between. Germline V gene data show CDR1 as MNHEY and CDR2 as SMNVEV (reference sequence). The CDR3 is 14 residues long. CDR3 residues: CASSLQVGVDEQYF. The DNA of the CDR3 is TGTGCCAGCAGCCTTCAGGTGGGGGTCGACGAGCAGTACTTC.

This clonotype was picked up many times. The chain has TRBV12-3 or TRBV12-4 and TRBJ1-2; 7 bases agree with TRBD1. The CDR3 covers 12 residues. J gave up 7 bases and V 6 bases, and 5 bases lay outside the gene matches. The CDR3 nucleotides are TGTGCCAGCAGCCCGGACAGGAGTGGCTACACCTTC. It specifies CASSPDRSGYTF.

This clonotype has at least ten counts. The gene calls are TRBV2 and TRBJ1-2; no clear D. The CDR3 consists of 13 residues. CDR1 SNHLY and CDR2 FYNNEI come from the germline V gene. The V and J ends lost 7 bases and 6 bases respectively, with 15 bases between them. The chain's CDR3 is CASNMAAFDGYTF. The CDR3 nucleotides read TGTGCCAGCAATATGGCTGCCTTTGATGGCTACACCTTC.

The genes are TRBV29-1 and TRBJ2-5, with D unresolved. The CDR3 totals 10 residues. Trimming pared 3 bases from V and 5 bases from J, leaving 4 bases between. Germline V gene sequence: CDR1 SQVTM, CDR2 ANQGSEA. The CDR3 DNA is TGCAGCGTTGAGGTCGAGACCCAGTACTTC. This sequence encodes CSVEVETQYF.

The chain couples TRBV15 to TRBJ2-5; 9 bases line up with TRBD2. The V gene's germline CDR1 is LNHNV and CDR2 YYDKDF (reference sequence). The CDR3 length is 14 residues. The ends lost 4 bases at V and 6 bases at J; junction bases unmatched: 6. In nucleotides, the CDR3 is TGTGCCACCAGCACCGTGACTAGCGGAAAGACCCAGTACTTC. It is translated as CATSTVTSGKTQYF.

The table lists this clonotype with a count of one. The chain carries TRBV27 and TRBJ2-2; the D is unclear. In germline, CDR1 is MNHEY, CDR2 SMNVEV (reference sequence). CDR3 length: 14 amino acids. V shed 5 bases and J shed 7 bases, with 14 bases lying between them. CDR3 protein: CASSDLPKGGELFF. CDR3 DNA: TGTGCCAGCAGTGATTTGCCCAAAGGCGGGGAGCTGTTTTTT.

This clonotype was seen repeatedly, ten times or more. The chain carries TRBV12-3 or TRBV12-4 and TRBJ1-2; 10 positions agree with TRBD1. Trimming took 6 bases from V and 8 from J; bases not matched to a gene: 6. This CDR3 has 13 residues. The CDR3: CASSRQGAGGYTF. The CDR3, as DNA: TGTGCCAGCAGCCGACAGGGGGCGGGAGGCTACACCTTC.

This clonotype was observed at least ten times. The chain carries TRBV9 and TRBJ2-3; 13 bases line up with TRBD2. Germline assignment: CDR1 SGDLS and CDR2 YYNGEE. This CDR3 region has 17 residues. Trimming took 1 base from V and 2 from J; bases not matched to a gene: 4. The CDR3 bases are TGTGCCAGCAGCGTATCGGGACTAGCGGGGTTCACAGATACGCAGTATTTT. Encoded protein: CASSVSGLAGFTDTQYF.